Below, 20 T cell receptor beta chains from the same sample are listed, as sequenced in a study of response to subunit inactivated influenza vaccine. TCRdb recomputed calls from the RT-PCR reads with MiXCR, one row per CDR3 protein. Of roughly 670,000 distinct CDR3 sequences listed, 12% to 15% were seen once; the top ten hold 7.5% to 8%. This specimen consisted of PBMCs from blood, obtained 14 days before vaccination. The receptors stem from a man aged 50-60 years who received an inactivated influenza vaccine.

This clonotype was observed a few times. V and J are TRBV18 and TRBJ2-2; 14 bases match TRBD2. The V gene's germline CDR1 is KGHSH and CDR2 LQKENI. This CDR3 comprises 18 residues. V lost 3 bases, J lost 10 bases, and 13 bases stayed unmatched. CDR3 in DNA: TGTGCCAGCTCACCGGGGACTAGCGGGAGTTTTGGCGGCTCGGAGCTGTTTTTT. Translating it yields CASSPGTSGSFGGSELFF.

This clonotype was counted only a few times. The rearrangement uses TRBV6-2 or TRBV6-3 and TRBJ2-2; D perhaps matches TRBD2 (6 bases). CDR1 is MNHEY, CDR2 SVGEGT, per germline. The V end lost 6 bases, the J end lost 4 bases, and 15 bases lay between the germline ends. This CDR3 comprises 15 residues. CDR3 DNA sequence: TGTGCCAGCAGCCTACCGGGACTCCCCACCGGGGAGCTGTTTTTT. This encodes CASSLPGLPTGELFF.

This clonotype was detected only a few times. V usage is TRBV4-3 and J usage is TRBJ2-1; 7 nucleotides agree with TRBD2. Germline assignment: CDR1 LGHNA and CDR2 YSLEER. The CDR3 runs to 15 residues. V lost 1 base and J lost 5; bases outside the gene matches: 5. The CDR3 nucleotides read TGCGCCAGCAGCCAAGGTGGCGGGAGAGACAATGAGCAGTTCTTC. It specifies CASSQGGGRDNEQFF.

At least ten counts were recorded for this clonotype. This chain connects TRBV4-1 to TRBJ1-1; maybe TRBD1 (6 bases). This CDR3 spans 19 amino acids. Germline CDR1 MGHRA, CDR2 YSYEKL. V lost 6 bases and J lost 2, with 28 bases in between. CDR3 sequence (DNA): TGCGCCAGCAGAAAAGCCACGGGGGGGGCGCATCGAAGTAACACTGAAGCTTTCTTT. The encoded protein is CASRKATGGAHRSNTEAFF.

This clonotype was seen repeatedly, ten times or more. The V and J genes are TRBV9 and TRBJ2-5, with TRBD2 matching 9 bases. CDR3 size: 15 residues. V was pared by 4 bases and J by 0 bases, with 4 bases of the junction left unmatched. CDR1 and CDR2 (germline): SGDLS, YYNGEE. This CDR3 reads CASSPQRGDQETQYF. In DNA form, the CDR3 reads TGTGCCAGCAGCCCCCAGCGGGGGGACCAAGAGACCCAGTACTTC.

This chain links TRBV4-1 with TRBJ2-1; 9 positions agree with TRBD2. Trimming cost V 1 base and J 4 bases; bases outside gene matches: 5. The V gene's germline CDR1 is MGHRA and CDR2 YSYEKL. The CDR3 totals 16 residues. Here the CDR3 DNA reads TGCGCCAGCAGCCAAGGACTGCGGGGGGGTTACAATGAGCAGTTCTTC. Protein product: CASSQGLRGGYNEQFF.

The CDR3 protein is CSARKSGTYYNEQFF. DNA of the CDR3: TGCAGTGCTAGAAAATCCGGGACCTACTACAATGAGCAGTTCTTC. V is TRBV20-1 and J is TRBJ2-1; either TRBD1 or TRBD2 may fit D (5 bases each). V lost 2 bases to trimming and J lost 3 bases, with 14 bases between them. The CDR3 is made up of 15 amino acids. Germline values: CDR1 DFQATT, CDR2 SNEGSKA (reference sequence).

The chain joins TRBV12-3 or TRBV12-4 to TRBJ2-4; TRBD1 matches at 11 bases. CDR3 length: 14 residues. The trim removed 4 bases at V and 6 bases at J, leaving 2 bases unmatched. The CDR3 region is CASSYGTGGNIQYF. The CDR3 nucleotides are TGTGCCAGCAGTTACGGGACAGGGGGAAACATTCAGTACTTC.

This clonotype was counted at least ten times. The chain uses TRBV7-8 and TRBJ2-4; D is undetermined. The germline gives CDR1 SGHVS, CDR2 FQNEAQ. The CDR3 consists of 15 residues. With 5 bases removed from V and 6 bases from J, the gap between germline ends came to 17 bases. In DNA, the CDR3 is TGTGCCAGCAGCCCGTCGACGGGCAGATCAAACATTCAGTACTTC. Translating it yields CASSPSTGRSNIQYF.

The chain has TRBV20-1 and TRBJ1-1; TRBD1 agrees at 7 bases. Germline assignment: CDR1 DFQATT and CDR2 SNEGSKA (reference sequence). The CDR3 totals 16 residues. V trimming: 0 bases; J trimming: 0 bases; junction bases outside the gene matches: 7. For the CDR3, the DNA is TGCAGTGCTAGAGATCCCCGACAGGGAGTGAACACTGAAGCTTTCTTT. This sequence encodes CSARDPRQGVNTEAFF.

V and J are TRBV20-1 and TRBJ2-7; 8 bases align to TRBD1. V was pared by 6 bases and J by 5 bases, with 9 bases of the junction left unmatched. This CDR3 contains 13 residues. Germline V CDR1 and CDR2: DFQATT, SNEGSKA (reference sequence). The CDR3 here is CSAAGQGKNEQYF. The CDR3 coding sequence is TGCAGTGCGGCCGGACAGGGAAAAAACGAGCAGTACTTC.

The gene calls are TRBV10-3 and TRBJ2-7; D may be TRBD1 or TRBD2 (5 bases each). The CDR3 contains 15 residues. Trimming shortened V by 3 bases and J by 0 bases, and 12 bases separated the two germline ends. Germline V gene data show CDR1 as ENHRY and CDR2 as SYGVKD. CDR3 in amino acids: CAISDRDGSSYEQYF. CDR3 DNA sequence: TGTGCCATCAGTGACCGGGACGGGTCCTCCTACGAGCAGTACTTC.

This clonotype was counted between two and nine times. The genes are TRBV4-2 and TRBJ2-1; 8 nucleotides match TRBD2. The V and J ends lost 4 bases and 4 bases, in that order; junction bases with no gene match: 9. Germline V gene lookup returns CDR1 LGHNA and CDR2 YNFKEQ. The CDR3 consists of 16 residues. The CDR3 nucleotides are TGTGCCAGCAGCCCAGCCCAAGCGGGAGTATACAATGAGCAGTTCTTC. Its protein is CASSPAQAGVYNEQFF.

This clonotype appeared a few times. CDR3 in DNA: TGTGCCAGTAGTATAGTGGGACAGACCTACGAGCAGTACTTC. Protein product: CASSIVGQTYEQYF. This chain joins TRBV19 and TRBJ2-7; 7 bases fit TRBD1. The CDR3 length is 14 residues. J gave up 2 bases and V 1 base, and 2 bases lay outside the gene matches. Germline CDR1 and CDR2: LNHDA and SQIVND (reference sequence).

This clonotype was seen ten or more times. A junction boundary mismatches the germline segment, possibly from a read error. This rearrangement joins TRBV5-1 to TRBJ1-2, with TRBD1 as a possible D gene (6 bases). The CDR3 loop spans 12 amino acids. CDR1 is SGHRS and CDR2 is YFSETQ in the germline V gene. The CDR3 region has the DNA TGTGCCAGCAGCTTGGACAGCTATGGCTACACCTTC. The encoded protein is CASSLDSYGYTF.

This clonotype appeared many times. The J gene is TRBJ2-7, the V gene TRBV15, with D hard to call. Germline V gives CDR1 LNHNV, CDR2 YYDKDF (reference sequence). The CDR3 spans 13 residues. V shed 0 bases and J shed 5 bases, with 8 bases lying between them. The CDR3: CATSRDLLHEQYF. The CDR3 DNA follows: TGTGCCACCAGCAGAGATCTCCTGCACGAGCAGTACTTC.

The V and J genes are TRBV3-1 and TRBJ2-3, with D perhaps TRBD1 (5 bases). Between the trimmed V and J ends, which lost 1 base and 6 bases, there was a span of 20 bases. From germline, CDR1 is LGHDT and CDR2 YNNKEL (reference sequence). CDR3 size: 17 residues. The CDR3 region has the DNA TGTGCCAGCAGCCAAGTATTCAGGGAACCAAATCTGGATACGCAGTATTTT. It codes for CASSQVFREPNLDTQYF.

V is TRBV11-2 and J is TRBJ2-5; no firm D call. The CDR3 spans 15 residues. The germline CDR1 and CDR2 sequences are SGHAT and FQNNGV. Trimming took off 1 base at V and 5 bases at J, with 14 bases between the two ends. CDR3 DNA sequence: TGTGCCAGCAGCTTAGTTTTAATCGGTATTGAGACCCAGTACTTC. Amino acid sequence: CASSLVLIGIETQYF.

This chain joins TRBV20-1 and TRBJ2-3; 9 bases align to TRBD2. The length of the CDR3 is 17 residues. Germline lookup yields CDR1 DFQATT and CDR2 SNEGSKA (reference sequence). The ends lost 6 bases at V and 0 bases at J; junction bases unmatched: 13. CDR3 sequence (DNA): TGCAGTGCCCAGTCGGCTAGCGGGACCGCTAGCACAGATACGCAGTATTTT. Its protein is CSAQSASGTASTDTQYF.

This chain connects TRBV7-9 to TRBJ2-3; 10 bases map to TRBD2. The CDR3 sequence is 16 residues long. The J segment lost 4 bases and the V segment lost 6 bases, leaving 10 bases of the junction unmatched. CDR1 SEHNR and CDR2 FQNEAQ come from the germline V gene (reference sequence). In DNA form, the CDR3 reads TGTGCCAGCAGTCCAAAGCGGGGGGGCCTCGCAGATACGCAGTATTTT. Translation gives CASSPKRGGLADTQYF.